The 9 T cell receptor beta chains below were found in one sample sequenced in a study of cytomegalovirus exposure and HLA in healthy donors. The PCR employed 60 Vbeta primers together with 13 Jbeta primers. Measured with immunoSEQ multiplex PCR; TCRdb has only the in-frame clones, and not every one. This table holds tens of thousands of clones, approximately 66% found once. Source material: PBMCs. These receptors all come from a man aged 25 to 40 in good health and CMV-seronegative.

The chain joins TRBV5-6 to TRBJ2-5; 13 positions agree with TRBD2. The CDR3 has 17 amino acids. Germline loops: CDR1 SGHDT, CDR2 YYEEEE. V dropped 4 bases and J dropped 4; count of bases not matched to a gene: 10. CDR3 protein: CASSQHPGLAGIETQYF. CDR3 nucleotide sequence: TGTGCCAGCAGCCAACACCCGGGACTAGCGGGAATAGAGACCCAGTACTTC.

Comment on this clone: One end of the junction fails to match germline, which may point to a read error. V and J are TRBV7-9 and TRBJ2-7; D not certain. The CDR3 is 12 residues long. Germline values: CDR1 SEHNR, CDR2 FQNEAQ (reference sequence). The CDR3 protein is CSSSPTLYEQYF. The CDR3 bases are TGTTCCAGCAGCCCGACTCTCTACGAGCAGTACTTC.

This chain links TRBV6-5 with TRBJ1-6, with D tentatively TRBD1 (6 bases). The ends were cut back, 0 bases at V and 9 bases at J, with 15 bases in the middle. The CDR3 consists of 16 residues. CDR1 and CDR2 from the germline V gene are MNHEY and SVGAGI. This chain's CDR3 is CASSYSITGKGSPLHF. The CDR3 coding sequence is TGTGCCAGCAGTTACTCGATTACAGGGAAGGGTTCACCCCTCCACTTT.

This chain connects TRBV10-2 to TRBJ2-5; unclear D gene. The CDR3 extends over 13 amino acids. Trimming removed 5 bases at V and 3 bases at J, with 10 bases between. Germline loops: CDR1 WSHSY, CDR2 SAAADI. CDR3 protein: CASSPDWKETQYF. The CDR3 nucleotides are TGCGCCAGCAGTCCAGACTGGAAAGAGACCCAGTACTTC.

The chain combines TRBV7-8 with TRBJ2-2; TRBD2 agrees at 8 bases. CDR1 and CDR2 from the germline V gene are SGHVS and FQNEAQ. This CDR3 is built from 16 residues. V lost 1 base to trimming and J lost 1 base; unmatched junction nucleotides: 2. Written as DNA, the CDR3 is TGTGCCAGCAGCTTAGGGGCGGGAGGGAACACCGGGGAGCTGTTTTTT. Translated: CASSLGAGGNTGELFF. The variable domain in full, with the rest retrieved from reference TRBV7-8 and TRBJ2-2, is GAGVSQSPRYKVAKRGQDVALRCDPISGHVSLFWYQQALGQGPEFLTYFQNEAQLDKSGLPSDRFFAERPEGSVSTLKIQRTQQEDSAVYLCASSLGAGGNTGELFFGEGSRLTVL.

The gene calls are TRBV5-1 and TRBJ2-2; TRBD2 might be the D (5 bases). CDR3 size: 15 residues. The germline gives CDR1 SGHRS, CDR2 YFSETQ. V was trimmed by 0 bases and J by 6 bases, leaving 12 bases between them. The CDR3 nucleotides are TGCGCCAGCAGCTTGGCGGGATTGGGCTCCGGGGAGCTGTTTTTT. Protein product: CASSLAGLGSGELFF.

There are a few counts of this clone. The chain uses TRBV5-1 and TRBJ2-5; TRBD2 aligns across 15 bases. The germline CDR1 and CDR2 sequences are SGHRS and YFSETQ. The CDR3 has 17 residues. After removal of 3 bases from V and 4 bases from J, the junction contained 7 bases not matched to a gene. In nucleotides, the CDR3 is TGCGCCAGCAGCTCCTGGACTAGCGGGGGGGAGGGAGAGACCCAGTACTTC. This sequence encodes CASSSWTSGGEGETQYF.

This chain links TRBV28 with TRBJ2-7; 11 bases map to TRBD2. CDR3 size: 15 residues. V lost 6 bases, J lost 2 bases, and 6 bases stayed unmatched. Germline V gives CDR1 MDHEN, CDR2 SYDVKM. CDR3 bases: TGTGCCAGCAGCCCTAGCGGGAGGCCGACCTACGAGCAGTACTTC. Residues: CASSPSGRPTYEQYF.

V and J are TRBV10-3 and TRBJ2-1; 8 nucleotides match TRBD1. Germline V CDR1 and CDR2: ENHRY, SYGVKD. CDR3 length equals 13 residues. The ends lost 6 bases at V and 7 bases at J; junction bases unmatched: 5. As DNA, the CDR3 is TGTGCCATCAGCCTGGACAGGGTAAATGAGCAGTTCTTC. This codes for CAISLDRVNEQFF.